This record looks at one T cell receptor beta chain sequence and its context. Its antigen specificity is not known. Base qualities are not recorded, but no much larger clone differs from it by a single base. The germline V gene (reference sequence) yields LNHDA for CDR1 and SQIVND for CDR2. Here V drops 9 bases and J drops 3 bases, and the junction holds 5 bases not matched to any gene. Its CDR3 holds 14 amino acids, cysteine through phenylalanine. Of all the DNA, just the CDR3 is kept, 42 bases in frame from base 1. For sequencing of the TCRbeta CDR3 region, genomic DNA was extracted from the sorted cells. The immunoSEQ Assay was used for sequencing of TCRbeta CDR3 regions. Held by TCRdb, this immuneACCESS table contains in-frame sequences only and omits some clones. Under half of the omission traces to an unresolved V gene where checked; the cause of the rest is unknown. For this sample the table gives 60,000 to 65,000 clones, of which 91% were detected only once. The ten biggest clones cover less than 6% of the sample.

These data belong to a study of OX40 agonist ivuxolimab in advanced cancers. Regarding the complete study: Ivuxolimab, which targeted the costimulatory receptor OX40 (CD134), was an agonistic, fully human IgG2 monoclonal antibody. Intravenous ivuxolimab was administered to patients every 2 weeks at six dose levels: 0.01, 0.1, 0.3, 1.5, 3 and 10 mg/kg. Of the approximately 50 dose-escalation patients, hepatocellular carcinoma was present in approximately 20, melanoma in roughly 15, renal cell carcinoma in 9 and head and neck cancer in 9. In the dose-escalation cohort, 82.7% of patients were male, and the mean age was around 60 years, with a range of about 23 to 90. Prior anti-PD-1, anti-PD-L1 or anti-CTLA-4 therapy was permitted, and checkpoint inhibitors had been received by 30% to 40% of dose-escalation patients. Partial responses were achieved by three dose-escalation patients, of whom one had hepatocellular carcinoma and two had cutaneous melanoma. Peripheral TCRbeta sequencing was intended to test whether TCR sequence diversity was altered and clonal T-cell expansion was caused by ivuxolimab. The paper covers the monotherapy dose-escalation part of the phase I ivuxolimab trial, which included N ≈ 50 patients.

The study at large found these results: At doses of 0.1 to 3.0 mg/kg, clonal expansion of both CD4+ and CD8+ T cells in blood was seen between baseline and week 6. Low levels of normalized T-cell clonal expansion were also seen in some patients who did not respond. After ivuxolimab, more expanded clones were found on average in CD8+ T cells than in CD4+ T cells. In partial responders in the 0.1-3.0 mg/kg groups, normalized peripheral clonal expansion was found to be among the lowest, especially among CD8+ T cells. The antigen specificity of the peripheral T cells that underwent clonal expansion was not determined.

The trial excluded patients who had a history of autoimmune disease or were on systemic immunosuppression. Peripheral blood for TCR sequencing was collected from all dose cohorts at baseline, on cycle 4 day 1, and on cycle 7 day 1. Samples came from an open-label, multicenter, first-in-human phase I dose-escalation trial of ivuxolimab. Adults with locally advanced or metastatic melanoma, renal cell, hepatocellular, or head and neck squamous cell carcinoma were enrolled in the trial. CD4+ and CD8+ T cells were sorted separately from peripheral blood before TCR sequencing. The source was CD4+ or CD8+ T cells sorted from blood, collected in a trial of the OX40 agonist ivuxolimab. The sequence joins TRBV19 to TRBJ2-1, with 10 bases in between that match TRBD1. The sequence derives from an adult with an advanced solid tumor such as melanoma, head and neck, liver or kidney cancer. The CDR3 amino acid sequence is: CASRGQGLYNEQFF. The bases are TGTGCCAGCAGGGGACAGGGGCTCTACAATGAGCAGTTCTTC.